This T cell receptor beta chain was found in a study of regulatory T cells in long-lasting Graves disease. This clonotype was seen many times. V was trimmed by 3 bases and J by 8 bases, leaving 13 bases between them. The CDR3 contains 13 residues. Germline V CDR1 and CDR2: MNHEY, SMNVEV (reference sequence). The sample's time point: newly diagnosed GD, antithyroid drugs for less than 3 months. The TCR library used RNA extracted from PBMCs. Graves' disease diagnosis relied on American Thyroid Association guidelines. The patients included were those that came from an endocrinology department in Xi'an, China. Arm-PCR of CDR3 regions with iRepertoire HTBI primers generated TCR beta libraries. TCRdb re-analysed the multiplex PCR reads in MiXCR, keeping a single row per CDR3 protein. Among approximately 400,000 distinct CDR3 sequences listed, around 15% were seen once.

The chain couples TRBV27 to TRBJ1-2; D gene uncertain. This material consisted of peripheral blood mononuclear cells (PBMCs), taken at new diagnosis, from a patient treated with antithyroid drugs. This sequence was found in a female donor with Graves disease. CDR3 coding DNA: TGTGCCAGCAGTTTTGAGGGCCTCGGCGGCTACACCTTC. It encodes CASSFEGLGGYTF.